This T cell receptor (beta chain) came from a study of blood T cell repertoires in COVID-19. Study-level background: PBMCs, B-cell-depleted T cells, or T cells provided the cDNA or gDNA that made up the material.

Living in about two dozen US areas, the participants were between 18 and 89 years of age. Germline V gives CDR1 SGHNT, CDR2 YYREEE (reference sequence). Trimming took 0 bases from V and 0 from J, leaving 7 bases between them. The CDR3 sequence is 16 residues long. This table comes from immunoSEQ multiplex PCR, and its TCRdb copy is limited to in-frame clones, with some not included. The data hold a few hundred thousand clones, with 83% observed a single time. The J gene is TRBJ1-6, the V gene TRBV5-4; D remains ambiguous. The receptor was isolated from a woman between 45 and 65 years old who had recovered from COVID-19. The sequencing input was PBMCs or T cells enriched from blood (not recorded which). CDR3 amino acids: CASSLEPSSYNSPLHF. The CDR3 coding sequence is TGTGCCAGCAGCTTGGAACCGAGCTCCTATAATTCACCCCTCCACTTT. Complete variable domain (other parts from reference TRBV5-4 and TRBJ1-6): ETGVTQSPTHLIKTRGQQVTLRCSSQSGHNTVSWYQQALGQGPQFIFQYYREEENGRGNFPPRFSGLQFPNYSSELNVNALELDDSALYLCASSLEPSSYNSPLHFGNGTRLTVT.